This TCR beta chain was sequenced in a study of blood T cell dynamics during melanoma immunotherapy (dated by TCRdb to the early 2020s). As for the study more broadly: Patients with metastatic melanoma were treated with first-line pembrolizumab or nivolumab plus ipilimumab as standard of care in the United Kingdom. A training cohort was formed from consecutive patients, and a further independent group of patients from the same centre was pooled into an external validation set. To find early correlates of response, peripheral T cell receptor repertoires were profiled in metastatic melanoma patients before and after one cycle of checkpoint inhibitor therapy. Results and caveats for the whole study, not just this receptor: The study could not determine whether the T cell clones driving repertoire changes were melanoma-specific or reflected general immune activation. Unlike progressors, patients who went on to achieve disease control showed a bifurcated reorganization of the PBMC repertoire at W3, with either increased clonality or increased diversity. The relatively small sample size was acknowledged as a potential limitation on generalization of the results.

For every bulk PBMC sample, a fixed 350 ng of DNA was loaded. TCR beta CDR3 sequences were amplified from genomic DNA with the immunoSEQ TCRb Assay kit following manufacturer instructions. The KAPA Library Quantification Kit for Illumina platforms was used to quantify pooled libraries by qPCR. Sequencing of the pooled libraries was done on an Illumina NextSeq 500, with clustering at about 0.55-1.2 pM. In the authors' own workflow: Analysis of the TCR data relied on immunoSEQ ANALYZER and the R LymphoSeq package. A rearrangement efficiency score was calculated as productive divided by the sum of productive and non-productive CDR3 sequences. Clonality was assessed using the Gini coefficient and diversity using the Renyi index at alpha=1, with pairwise comparisons between timepoints within each patient. Clonal relatedness used an edit distance of 3, and repertoire similarity used the Bhattacharyya coefficient, both computed in LymphoSeq. To classify response, a linear discriminant analysis based on week-3 changes in clonality and diversity was built using the R MASS and caret packages. TCRdb's version of the immuneACCESS table is confined to in-frame rearrangements and falls short of the full clone set. An unresolved V gene accounts for under half of the shortfall where checked; the remainder is of unknown origin. V, J and clone size are taken as reported in that table, and D and trimming were inferred from the DNA itself. The sample records approximately 13,000 clones, 86% of which are singletons. The biggest ten clones account for 3.5% to 5% of the sample.

What the time point label conveys for this sample: pre-treatment baseline. Blood samples were taken at two points: before treatment (T0) and at week 3 (W3), which came after the first cycle of checkpoint blockade. Except for a couple of patients with rapid clinical progression, response was assessed 12 weeks after the first infusion by RECIST 1.1; disease control meant complete response, partial response or stable disease. Patients were not eligible if they had prior systemic cancer treatment, concomitant immunosuppressant therapy or synchronous other active malignancies. To track both circulating cells and T cell turnover, TCR beta was sequenced from bulk PBMC as well as from plasma cell-free DNA. Lymphoprep and SepMate tubes were used to isolate PBMC from blood, and red cell lysis was then performed. QIAamp DNA Blood Mini kits were used to extract DNA from PBMC and from sorted T cell subsets.

To note about this clone: The specificity of this receptor is unknown. No per-base quality is available; no much larger clone lies one base away.

The CDR3 sequence holds 15 residues, the cysteine and phenylalanine included. This entry keeps only the CDR3 DNA: 45 bases, framed from base 1. CDR1 and CDR2 are read off the germline V gene as SGHRS and YFSETQ. Between the V and J ends, shortened by 4 bases and 4 bases respectively, the junction contains 17 bases. The chain joins TRBV5-1 to TRBJ2-5; the D match is possibly TRBD1 or TRBD2, with 5 bases aligned in each. The sequence came from a human donor with melanoma. Material: blood, obtained from a patient treated with checkpoint blockade. The CDR3 region reads CASSPTGTWGETQYF. The base sequence is TGCGCCAGCAGCCCAACCGGGACCTGGGGAGAGACCCAGTACTTC.